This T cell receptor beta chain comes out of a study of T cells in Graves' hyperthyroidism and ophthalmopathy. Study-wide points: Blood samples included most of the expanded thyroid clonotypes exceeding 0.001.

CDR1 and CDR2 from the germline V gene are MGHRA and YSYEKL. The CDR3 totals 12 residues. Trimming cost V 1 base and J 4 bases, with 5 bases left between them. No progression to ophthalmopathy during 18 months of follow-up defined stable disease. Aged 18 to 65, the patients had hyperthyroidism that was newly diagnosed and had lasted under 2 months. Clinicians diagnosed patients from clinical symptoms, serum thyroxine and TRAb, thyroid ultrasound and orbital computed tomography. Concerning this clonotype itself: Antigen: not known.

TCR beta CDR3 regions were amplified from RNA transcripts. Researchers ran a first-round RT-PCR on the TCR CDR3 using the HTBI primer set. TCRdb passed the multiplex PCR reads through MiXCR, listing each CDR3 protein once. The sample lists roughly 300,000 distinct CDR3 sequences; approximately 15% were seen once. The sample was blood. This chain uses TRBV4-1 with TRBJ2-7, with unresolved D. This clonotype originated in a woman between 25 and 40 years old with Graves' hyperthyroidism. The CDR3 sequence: CASSQADYEQYF. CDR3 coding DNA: TGCGCCAGCAGCCAAGCCGATTACGAGCAGTACTTC.